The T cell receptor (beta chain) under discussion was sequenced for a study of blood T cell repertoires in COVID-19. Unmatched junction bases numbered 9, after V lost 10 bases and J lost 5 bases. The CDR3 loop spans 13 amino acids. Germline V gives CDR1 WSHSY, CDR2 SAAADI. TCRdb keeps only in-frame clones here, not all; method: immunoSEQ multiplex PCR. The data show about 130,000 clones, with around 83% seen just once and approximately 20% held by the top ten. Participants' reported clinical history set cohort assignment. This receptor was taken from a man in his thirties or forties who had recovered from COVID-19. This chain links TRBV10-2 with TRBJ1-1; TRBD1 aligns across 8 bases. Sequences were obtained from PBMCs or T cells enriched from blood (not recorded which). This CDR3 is CANTDRERTEAFF. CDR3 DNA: TGCGCCAACACGGACAGGGAGAGGACTGAAGCTTTCTTT.